This T cell receptor (beta chain) was retrieved from a study of blood T cell repertoires in COVID-19. The wider study: Researchers got acute and convalescent COVID-19 samples from the United States, Italy and Spain. From T cells, B-cell-depleted T cells, or PBMCs came the material, which was cDNA or gDNA.

V was pared by 6 bases and J by 2 bases, with 16 bases between. This CDR3 spans 15 amino acids. In germline, CDR1 is MNHEY, CDR2 SVGAGI. One Seattle source followed patients from active infection through their disease course. The repertoire was sequenced with immunoSEQ multiplex PCR; TCRdb's copy has only in-frame clones and lacks some. The table records roughly 110,000 clones, less than 80% of them present only once. The sample taken for sequencing was peripheral blood. The source of this sequence is a man older than 75 with COVID-19, enrolled during active disease. The chain employs TRBV6-5 and TRBJ1-1; D may be TRBD1 (6 bases). The CDR3 DNA sequence: TGTGCCAGCAGCCGTGCCTCTGGGGGCAACACTGAAGCTTTCTTT. It translates to CASSRASGGNTEAFF.